The 9 T cell receptor beta chains given below trace back to one sample, sequenced in a study of T cells in localized non-small cell lung cancer. TCRdb keeps only in-frame clones here, not all; method: immunoSEQ multiplex PCR. This sample carries around 30,000 clones, around 90% of them seen once, and the ten largest clones take 10% to 15%. The sequences come from peripheral blood, collected before any cancer treatment. Receptors were obtained from a female donor older than 55 with stage III squamous cell lung carcinoma.

In this sample, this clone turned up once. The chain combines TRBV5-1 with TRBJ2-1, with TRBD2 as a possible D gene (6 bases). This CDR3 has 16 amino acids. V lost 1 base and J lost 8, with 19 bases in between. Germline CDR1 SGHRS, CDR2 YFSETQ. The DNA of the CDR3 is TGCGCCAGCAGCTTGCCGGTTGTTAGCGGTAGGGATGAGCAGTTCTTC. Protein product: CASSLPVVSGRDEQFF.

This chain uses TRBV20-1 with TRBJ2-1; no firm D call. CDR1 DFQATT and CDR2 SNEGSKA come from the germline V gene (reference sequence). Trimming cost V 6 bases and J 8 bases, with 11 bases left between them. This CDR3 has 11 amino acids. Here the CDR3 reads CSAQRSDEQFF. The CDR3 nucleotides read TGCAGTGCCCAACGTTCGGATGAGCAGTTCTTC.

J is TRBJ1-1 and V is TRBV5-6, with D perhaps matching TRBD1 (5 bases). This CDR3 contains 14 residues. Germline CDR1 SGHDT, CDR2 YYEEEE. V lost 5 bases, J lost 3 bases, and 14 bases lay in between. The CDR3 DNA is TGTGCCAGCAGATTAGCAGGGATGGACACTGAAGCTTTCTTT. This sequence encodes CASRLAGMDTEAFF. The whole variable domain, filled in from reference TRBV5-6 and TRBJ1-1, reads DAGVTQSPTHLIKTRGQQVTLRCSPKSGHDTVSWYQQALGQGPQFIFQYYEEEERQRGNFPDRFSGHQFPNYSSELNVNALLLGDSALYLCASRLAGMDTEAFFGQGTRLTVV.

J is TRBJ1-6 and V is TRBV28, with 8 positions matching TRBD1. The V segment lost 5 bases and the J segment 10 bases; nucleotides outside the gene matches: 13. The germline V gene encodes CDR1 MDHEN and CDR2 SYDVKM. The CDR3 loop spans 16 amino acids. The CDR3 spells CASSLTGTGFNSPLHF. Written as DNA, the CDR3 is TGTGCCAGCAGTCTCACCGGGACAGGTTTTAACTCACCCCTCCACTTT.

The chain recombines TRBV27 with TRBJ2-1; 14 nucleotides line up with TRBD2. The CDR3 spans 17 residues. With 2 bases clipped from V and 8 bases from J, the junction kept 8 bases outside the gene matches. Germline V gene lookup returns CDR1 MNHEY and CDR2 SMNVEV (reference sequence). The CDR3: CASSLGGTSGRQDEQFF. The CDR3 bases are TGTGCCAGCAGTTTAGGGGGGACTAGCGGGAGACAGGATGAGCAGTTCTTC.

This clone has a handful of counts. The chain employs TRBV19 and TRBJ1-5; D gene ambiguous. The V and J ends lost 0 bases and 7 bases respectively, with 4 bases between them. The CDR3 loop spans 12 amino acids. Germline CDR1 is LNHDA and CDR2 is SQIVND (reference sequence). The CDR3 DNA is TGTGCCAGTAGTATAGAAAGACAGCCCCAGCATTTT. Its translation is CASSIERQPQHF.

The chain is built from TRBV11-2 and TRBJ2-2, with TRBD2 as a possible D gene (5 bases). Germline CDR1 is SGHAT and CDR2 is FQNNGV. Trimming pared 5 bases from V and 1 base from J, leaving 23 bases between. The CDR3 is 19 residues long. CDR3 bases: TGTGCCAGCAGCACACATTCCGAGGGCCCATCTTTGAACACCGGGGAGCTGTTTTTT. It yields the protein CASSTHSEGPSLNTGELFF.

The chain combines TRBV11-2 with TRBJ2-6; tentative D call: TRBD1 (6 bases). Germline-derived CDR1 and CDR2 are SGHAT and FQNNGV. V gave up 5 bases and J gave up 1 base, with 9 bases separating them. CDR3 length: 15 residues. CDR3 amino acids: CASSRQVSGANVLTF. The CDR3 coding sequence is TGTGCCAGCAGCCGACAGGTTTCTGGGGCCAACGTCCTGACTTTC.

This chain connects TRBV11-3 to TRBJ2-7; D is unresolved. The ends were cut back, 3 bases at V and 6 bases at J, with 21 bases in the middle. Germline-derived CDR1 and CDR2 are SGHNT and YENEEA. This CDR3 has 16 residues. The CDR3 protein is CASSFGLRPPVGEQYF. The CDR3 DNA is TGTGCCAGCAGCTTTGGTCTCCGGCCTCCAGTGGGCGAGCAGTACTTC.